A single T cell receptor beta chain is shown here with its context. The data were obtained in a study of blood T cell repertoires in COVID-19. Authors' analysis steps: Estimation of nucleated cell counts relied on the amplification of reference gene primers. TCRdb's table, derived via immunoSEQ multiplex PCR, lists solely in-frame clones and lacks some. V, J and clone size reflect that table, while D and trimming were determined from the DNA. Of some 290,000 clones listed, approximately 91% are singletons. The CDR3 is 14 amino acids. V dropped 3 bases and J dropped 3 bases, with 8 bases sitting between them. The germline gives CDR1 MNHEY, CDR2 SMNVEV (reference sequence).

The receptor was derived from a woman in her thirties or forties with acute COVID-19. The sequenced sample consisted of PBMCs or T cells enriched from blood (not recorded which). V and J are TRBV27 and TRBJ2-2; tentative D call: TRBD1 (5 bases). The CDR3 loop reads CASSFEGDTGELFF. In DNA, the CDR3 is TGTGCCAGCAGTTTTGAAGGGGACACCGGGGAGCTGTTTTTT.